This TCR beta chain derives from a study of CD8 T cells in Susac syndrome. Reverse transcription of about 0.45 to 1 ug RNA was carried out with random hexamers. TCRdb fed the immunoSEQ multiplex PCR reads into MiXCR, producing one record per CDR3 protein. The sample contains about 120,000 distinct CDR3 sequences, approximately 96% of which appear only once. CDR3 length equals 13 residues. The ends lost 5 bases at V and 3 bases at J; junction bases unmatched: 3. Germline V gene data show CDR1 as SGHVS and CDR2 as FNYEAQ. The source is a human donor with Susac syndrome. What was sequenced was CD8+ T cells from PBMCs. The chain employs TRBV7-6 and TRBJ2-7, with 8 bases matching TRBD1. The chain's CDR3 is CASSPGTGYEQYF. The CDR3 DNA sequence: TGTGCCAGCAGCCCCGGGACAGGCTACGAGCAGTACTTC.